This T cell receptor (beta chain) originates from a study of shared clonotypes between healthy human individuals. CDR1 is ENHRY and CDR2 is SYGVKD in the germline V gene. Trimming pared 3 bases from V and 0 bases from J, leaving 6 bases between. The CDR3 is 14 residues long. The method was immunoSEQ multiplex PCR; TCRdb's version includes in-frame clones alone and lacks a portion of them. Of about 470,000 clones listed, roughly three quarters are singletons. A note on this clone: The likely explanation is a read error, given a far larger clone one base away. Within the sample, other DNA sequences also encode this same CDR3.

V gene TRBV10-3 combines with J gene TRBJ2-1, with unresolved D. This TCR was sampled from a woman aged 40 to 49 in good health. Some clones in this sample may be carry-over from other donors' samples. Material: PBMCs. CDR3 in amino acids: CAISEGSSYNEQFF. Here the CDR3 DNA reads TGTGCCATCAGTGAAGGAAGCTCCTACAATGAGCAGTTCTTC.